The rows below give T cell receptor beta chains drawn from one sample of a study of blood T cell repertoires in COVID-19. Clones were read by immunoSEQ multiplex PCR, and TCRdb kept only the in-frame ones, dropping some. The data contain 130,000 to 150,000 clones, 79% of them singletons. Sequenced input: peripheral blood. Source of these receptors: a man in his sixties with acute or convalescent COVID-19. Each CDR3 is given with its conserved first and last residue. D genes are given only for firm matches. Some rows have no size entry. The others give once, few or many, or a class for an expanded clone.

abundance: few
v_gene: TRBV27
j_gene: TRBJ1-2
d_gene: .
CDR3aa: CASSPRGFFNYGYTF
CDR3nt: TGTGCCAGCAGTCCCCGGGGGTTCTTCAACTATGGCTACACCTTC

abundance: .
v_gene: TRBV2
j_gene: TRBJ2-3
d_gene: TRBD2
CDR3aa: CASSELRLAGASDTQYF
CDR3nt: TGTGCCAGCAGTGAATTAAGACTAGCGGGAGCGTCGGATACGCAGTATTTT

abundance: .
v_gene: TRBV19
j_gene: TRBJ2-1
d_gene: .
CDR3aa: CASSIAAAMSYEQFF
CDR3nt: TGTGCCAGTAGTATAGCAGCGGCCATGAGCTATGAGCAGTTCTTC

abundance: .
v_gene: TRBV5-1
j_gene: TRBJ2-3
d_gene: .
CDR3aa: CASSPGLGINRGGQYF
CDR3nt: TGCGCCAGCAGCCCGGGACTTGGAATAAATAGGGGGGGGCAGTATTTT

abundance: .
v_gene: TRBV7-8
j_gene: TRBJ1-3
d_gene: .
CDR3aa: CASSLAGGSGNTIYF
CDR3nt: TGTGCCAGCAGCTTAGCAGGCGGCTCTGGAAACACCATATATTTT

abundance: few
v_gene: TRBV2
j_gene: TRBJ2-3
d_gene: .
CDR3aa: CASSGLLAVGGTQYF
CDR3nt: TGTGCCAGCAGTGGTTTATTGGCAGTTGGTGGTACGCAGTATTTT

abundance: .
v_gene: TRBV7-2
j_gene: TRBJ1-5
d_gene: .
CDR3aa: CASSANLGNQPQHF
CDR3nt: TGTGCCAGCAGCGCTAACCTGGGCAACCAGCCCCAGCATTTT

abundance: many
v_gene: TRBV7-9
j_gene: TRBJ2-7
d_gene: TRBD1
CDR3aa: CASSYPGQGYEQYF
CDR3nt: TGTGCCAGCAGCTATCCGGGACAGGGCTACGAGCAGTACTTC

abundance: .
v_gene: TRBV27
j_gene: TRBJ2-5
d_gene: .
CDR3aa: CASSYQGTAQETQYF
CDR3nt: TGTGCCAGCAGCTACCAGGGGACGGCCCAAGAGACCCAGTACTTC

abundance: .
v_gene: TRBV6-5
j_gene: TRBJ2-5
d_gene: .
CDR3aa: CASTEGQQPGETQYF
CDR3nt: TGTGCCAGCACCGAAGGTCAGCAACCGGGGGAGACCCAGTACTTC

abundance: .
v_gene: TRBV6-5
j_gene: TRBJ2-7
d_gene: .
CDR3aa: CASSYAETGSNYEQYF
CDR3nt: TGTGCCAGCAGTTACGCCGAAACCGGGAGCAACTACGAGCAGTACTTC

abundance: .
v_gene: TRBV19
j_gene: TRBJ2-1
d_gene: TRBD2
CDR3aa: CASSILADNNEQFF
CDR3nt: TGTGCCAGTAGTATACTAGCGGATAACAATGAGCAGTTCTTC

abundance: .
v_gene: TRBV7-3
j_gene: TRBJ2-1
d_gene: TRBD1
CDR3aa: CASSQQGISYNEQFF
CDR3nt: TGTGCCAGCAGCCAACAGGGGATTTCCTACAATGAGCAGTTCTTC

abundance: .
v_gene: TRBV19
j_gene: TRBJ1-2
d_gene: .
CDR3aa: CASSQGLVLGYTF
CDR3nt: TGTGCCAGTTCGCAGGGTCTCGTTTTAGGCTACACCTTC

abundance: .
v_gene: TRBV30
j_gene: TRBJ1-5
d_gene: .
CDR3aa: CAWSGGDNQPQHF
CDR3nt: TGTGCCTGGAGCGGGGGAGACAATCAGCCCCAGCATTTT

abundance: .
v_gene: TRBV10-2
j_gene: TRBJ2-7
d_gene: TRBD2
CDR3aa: CASCRGLAGPYEQYF
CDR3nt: TGCGCCAGCTGTCGGGGGCTAGCGGGACCCTACGAGCAGTACTTC

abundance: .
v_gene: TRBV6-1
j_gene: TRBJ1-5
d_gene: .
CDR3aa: CASSDRGGQPQHF
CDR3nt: TGTGCCAGCAGTGACAGGGGTGGTCAGCCCCAGCATTTT